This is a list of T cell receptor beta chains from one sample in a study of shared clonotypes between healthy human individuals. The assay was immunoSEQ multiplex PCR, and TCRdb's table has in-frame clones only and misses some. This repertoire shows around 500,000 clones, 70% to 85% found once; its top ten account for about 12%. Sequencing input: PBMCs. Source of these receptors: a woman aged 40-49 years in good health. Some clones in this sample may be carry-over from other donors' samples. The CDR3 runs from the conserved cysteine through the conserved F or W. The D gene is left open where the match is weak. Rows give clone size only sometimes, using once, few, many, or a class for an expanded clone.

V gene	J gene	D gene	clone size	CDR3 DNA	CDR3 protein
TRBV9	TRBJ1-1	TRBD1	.	TGTGCCAGCAGCTCCCGGACAGGGATGAACACTGAAGCTTTCTTT	CASSSRTGMNTEAFF
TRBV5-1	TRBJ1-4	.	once	TGCGCCAGCAGTTCCGGGAAGGTGGATGAAAAACTGTTTTTT	CASSSGKVDEKLFF
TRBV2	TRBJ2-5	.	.	TGTGCCAGCAGTGAAGGCATGATAGTTCAAGAGACCCAGTACTTC	CASSEGMIVQETQYF
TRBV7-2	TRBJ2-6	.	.	TGTGCCAGCAGCTTGGGACTCCACGAATTCTCTGGGGCCAACGTCCTGACTTTC	CASSLGLHEFSGANVLTF
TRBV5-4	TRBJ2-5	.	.	TGTGCCAGCAGCCCCCGCCCCTGGCAGGCGGAACAAGAGACCCAGTACTTC	CASSPRPWQAEQETQYF
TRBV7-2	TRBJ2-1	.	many	TGTGCCAGCAGCCTTACAGCTTTGTTTAACAATGAGCAGTTCTTC	CASSLTALFNNEQFF
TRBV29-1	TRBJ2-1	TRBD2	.	TGCAGCGGCCGTGGTAGCGGGACTTACAATGAGCAGTTCTTC	CSGRGSGTYNEQFF
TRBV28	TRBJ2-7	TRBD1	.	TGTGCCAGCAACCCTTCGACAGGGGGCTATTCCTACGAGCAGTACTTC	CASNPSTGGYSYEQYF
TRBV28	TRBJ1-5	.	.	TGTGCCGGAGCACAGGGAAATCAGCCCCAGCATTTT	CAGAQGNQPQHF
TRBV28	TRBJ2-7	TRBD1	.	TGTGCCAGCAGAACAGGGGTTTTGTACGAGCAGTACTTC	CASRTGVLYEQYF
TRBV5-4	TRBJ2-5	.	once	TGTGCCAGCAGCTTGGAACTAGGGCCAGAGACCCAGTACTTC	CASSLELGPETQYF
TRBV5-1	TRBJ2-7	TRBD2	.	TGCGCCAGCAGCTATGGACTAGCAAACGAGCAGTACTTC	CASSYGLANEQYF
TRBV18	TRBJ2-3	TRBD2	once	TGTGCCAGCTCAATTCTTACTAGCGGCACAGATACGCAGTATTTT	CASSILTSGTDTQYF
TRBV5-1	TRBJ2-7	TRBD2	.	TGCGCCAGCAGCTTGGCCGAGACTAGCGGGAGCTCCTACGAGCAGTACTTC	CASSLAETSGSSYEQYF
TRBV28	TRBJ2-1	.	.	TGTGCCAGCAGTGACCGAGGCAATGAGCAGTTCTTC	CASSDRGNEQFF
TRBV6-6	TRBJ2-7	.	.	TGTGCCAGCACTTTACAGGGAAACGAGCAGTACTTC	CASTLQGNEQYF
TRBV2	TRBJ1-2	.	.	TGTGCCAGCAGTGACCTGGGACACTATGGCTACACCTTC	CASSDLGHYGYTF
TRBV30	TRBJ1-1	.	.	TGTGCCTGCAGGGATGCTGAAGCTTTCTTT	CACRDAEAFF
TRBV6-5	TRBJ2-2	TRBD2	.	TGTGCCAGCAGTTACTCCGGACTAGCGGGGGAGCTGTTTTTT	CASSYSGLAGELFF
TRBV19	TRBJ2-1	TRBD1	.	TGTGCCAGTAGTAATCACAGGGGCCGATACAATGAGCAGTTCTTC	CASSNHRGRYNEQFF
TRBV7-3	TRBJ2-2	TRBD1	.	TGTGCCAGCAGCTGGACAGGGGTCACCGGGGAGCTGTTTTTT	CASSWTGVTGELFF
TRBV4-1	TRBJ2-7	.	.	TGCGCCAGCAGCCAAGATGTCGGGACTTCCTACGAGCAGTACTTC	CASSQDVGTSYEQYF
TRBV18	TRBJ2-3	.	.	TGTGCCAGCTCACCGTGGGTCACAGATACGCAGTATTTT	CASSPWVTDTQYF
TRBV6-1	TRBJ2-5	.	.	TGTGCCAGCAGTGAAAACCATAAACAGGGCGGAGGGACCCAGTACTTC	CASSENHKQGGGTQYF
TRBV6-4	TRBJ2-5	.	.	TGTGCCAGCAGCGACACTTACGGCGAGACCCAGTACTTC	CASSDTYGETQYF
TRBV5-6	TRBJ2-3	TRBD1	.	TGTGCCAGCAGCTTGAGGGACAGTCGAGATACGCAGTATTTT	CASSLRDSRDTQYF
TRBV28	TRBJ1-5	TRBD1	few	TGTGCCAGCAGTCCCCCCACAGGGGTGAATCAGCCCCAGCATTTT	CASSPPTGVNQPQHF
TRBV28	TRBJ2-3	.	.	TGTGCCAGCAGTCTCACGGATACGCAGTATTTT	CASSLTDTQYF
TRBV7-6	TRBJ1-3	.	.	TGTGCCAGCAGCTTAACGAGCTCTGGAAACACCATATATTTT	CASSLTSSGNTIYF
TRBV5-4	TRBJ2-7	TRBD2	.	TGTGCCAGCAGCTTGGACGGGAGGGCCCACGAGCAGTACTTC	CASSLDGRAHEQYF
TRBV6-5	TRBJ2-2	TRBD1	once	TGTGCCAGCAGTTGGCGCGGGACAGGGGGTTCCGGGGAGCTGTTTTTT	CASSWRGTGGSGELFF
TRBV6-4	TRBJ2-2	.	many	TGTGCCAGCAGTGACAGGGAGAACGGGGAGCTGTTTTTT	CASSDRENGELFF
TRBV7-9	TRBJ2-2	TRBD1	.	TGTGCCAGCAGCTTTCCCGGACAGGGAATTTTCGGGGAGCTGTTTTTT	CASSFPGQGIFGELFF
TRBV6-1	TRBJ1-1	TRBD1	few	TGTGCCAGCAGTGAGGACGACAGGGGGGACACTGAAGCTTTCTTT	CASSEDDRGDTEAFF
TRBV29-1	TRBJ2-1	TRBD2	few	TGCAGCGTTCTTGGACTAGCTGACAATGAGCAGTTCTTC	CSVLGLADNEQFF
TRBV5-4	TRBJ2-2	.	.	TGTGCCAGCAGCTTGGGTCCGGGATTAATGGGGGAGCTGTTTTTT	CASSLGPGLMGELFF
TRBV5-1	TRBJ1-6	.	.	TGCGCCAGCAGCCCCTCCGGGAACTCACCCCTCCACTTT	CASSPSGNSPLHF
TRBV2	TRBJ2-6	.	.	TGTGCCAGCAGGGAAAACCAATACTTCTCTGGGGCCAACGTCCTGACTTTC	CASRENQYFSGANVLTF
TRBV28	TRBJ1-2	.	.	TGTGCCAGCAGAGCTCAGCGAAACTATGGCTACACCTTC	CASRAQRNYGYTF
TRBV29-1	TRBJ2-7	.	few	TGCAGCGTTGCCAGCACGTACGAGCAGTACTTC	CSVASTYEQYF
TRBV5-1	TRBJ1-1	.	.	TGCGCCAGCAAAAAAGGGGGGGACACTGAAGCTTTCTTT	CASKKGGDTEAFF
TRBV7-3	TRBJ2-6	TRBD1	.	TGTGCCAGCAGCTTATGGGCCAGGGGGCTCTCTGGGGCCAACGTCCTGACTTTC	CASSLWARGLSGANVLTF
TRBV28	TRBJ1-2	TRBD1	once	TGTGCCAGCAGCCGGACAGGGTACTCTAACTATGGCTACACCTTC	CASSRTGYSNYGYTF
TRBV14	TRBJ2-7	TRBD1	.	TGTGCCAGCAGCCCAGGACAGGGAGCCTTCTACGAGCAGTACTTC	CASSPGQGAFYEQYF
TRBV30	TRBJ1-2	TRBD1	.	TGTGCCTGGAGTGCCGACAGGGGGCCAAACTATGGCTACACCTTC	CAWSADRGPNYGYTF
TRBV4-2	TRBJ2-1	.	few	TGTGCCAGCAGCCAGGGGGCTAGCGGTTACAATGAGCAGTTCTTC	CASSQGASGYNEQFF
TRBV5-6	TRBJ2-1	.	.	TGTGCCAGCAGCCCTCCTTCTGTACCCCCGCAGTTCTTC	CASSPPSVPPQFF
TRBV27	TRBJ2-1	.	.	TGTGCCAGCAGTTTACGTTTAGCGGTCTCCTACAATGAGCAGTTCTTC	CASSLRLAVSYNEQFF
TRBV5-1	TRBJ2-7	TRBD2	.	TGCGCCAGCAGCGTAGCGGGAAGGTCGGATGAGCAGTACTTC	CASSVAGRSDEQYF
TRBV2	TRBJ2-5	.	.	TGTGCCAGCAGAGGACAGCCGTGGGAGACCCAGTACTTC	CASRGQPWETQYF